The 13 T cell receptor beta chains below all came from one sample that was sequenced in a study of OX40 agonist ivuxolimab in advanced cancers. Generated by immunoSEQ multiplex PCR, the TCRdb table keeps only in-frame clones and is missing some. The sample lists tens of thousands of clones; just under 95% were seen once. Here the sequenced sample was CD4+ or CD8+ T cells sorted from blood, taken in a trial of the OX40 agonist ivuxolimab. These receptors were obtained from an adult with an advanced solid tumor such as melanoma, head and neck, liver or kidney cancer.

The chain uses TRBV4-1 and TRBJ1-1; perhaps TRBD1 as D (6 bases). V dropped 2 bases and J dropped 7 bases, with 14 bases sitting between them. CDR1 MGHRA and CDR2 YSYEKL come from the germline V gene. CDR3 size: 14 residues. The CDR3 loop is CASSQFSDRREAFF. CDR3 coding DNA: TGCGCCAGCAGCCAATTTTCGGACAGACGTGAAGCTTTCTTT.

The chain uses TRBV27 and TRBJ2-1; D gene ambiguous. The V end lost 6 bases, the J end lost 5 bases, and 11 bases lay between the germline ends. The CDR3 consists of 13 residues. CDR1 is MNHEY and CDR2 is SMNVEV in the germline V gene (reference sequence). CDR3 sequence reads: CASRLILHNEQFF. The CDR3 DNA follows: TGTGCCAGCAGGCTAATACTTCACAATGAGCAGTTCTTC.

This chain links TRBV5-4 with TRBJ1-5; possible D gene TRBD1, 5 bases. The CDR3 is made up of 15 amino acids. In germline, CDR1 is SGHNT, CDR2 YYREEE (reference sequence). V was cut by 4 bases and J by 3 bases, with 14 bases left in between. CDR3 DNA sequence: TGTGCCAGCAGCGACGGGACGGAGCCCAATCAGCCCCAGCATTTT. Its protein is CASSDGTEPNQPQHF.

The genes are TRBV9 and TRBJ2-1; D gene unclear. Trimming left V 5 bases short and J 10 bases short, with 19 bases between. Germline V gene lookup returns CDR1 SGDLS and CDR2 YYNGEE. This CDR3 region has 14 residues. CDR3 nucleotides: TGTGCCAGCAGTGCTGACCTGGGGTCCTCGGAGCAGTTCTTC. It encodes CASSADLGSSEQFF.

The CDR3 region is CASSQEPGSTIIAKNIQYF. The CDR3 DNA reads TGCGCCAGCAGCCAAGAACCAGGGTCAACCATAATAGCCAAAAACATTCAGTACTTC. The chain has TRBV4-3 and TRBJ2-4; maybe TRBD1 (5 bases). Looked up from germline, CDR1 is LGHNA and CDR2 is YSLEER. V was cut by 0 bases and J by 0 bases, with 18 bases left in between. There are 19 residues in the CDR3.

The chain is built from TRBV4-3 and TRBJ2-7; TRBD2 aligns across 7 bases. The CDR3 contains 16 residues. V gave up 4 bases and J gave up 1 base; unmatched junction bases: 10. The germline gives CDR1 LGHNA, CDR2 YSLEER. CDR3 sequence reads: CASSRSGGSHSYEQYF. CDR3 coding DNA: TGCGCCAGCAGCCGGTCGGGCGGGAGCCATTCCTACGAGCAGTACTTC.

This chain connects TRBV19 to TRBJ1-3; D possibly corresponds to TRBD1 (5 bases). Trimming took off 3 bases at V and 2 bases at J, with 14 bases between the two ends. Germline V gives CDR1 LNHDA, CDR2 SQIVND (reference sequence). The CDR3 is made up of 16 amino acids. The CDR3 DNA reads as TGTGCCAGTAGTATGAGGGGATATCATACTGGAAACACCATATATTTT. This translates into CASSMRGYHTGNTIYF.

This rearrangement joins TRBV5-6 to TRBJ2-1; TRBD2 aligns across 11 bases. V gave up 2 bases and J gave up 8 bases; unmatched junction bases: 9. The CDR3 consists of 16 residues. In germline, CDR1 is SGHDT, CDR2 YYEEEE. The CDR3 DNA follows: TGTGCCAGCAGCTTCGGGACTAGCGGTTCCTCCCATGAGCAGTTCTTC. Protein product: CASSFGTSGSSHEQFF.

V and J are TRBV5-6 and TRBJ1-1; D call uncertain. Germline CDR1 reads SGHDT; CDR2 reads YYEEEE. The V and J ends lost 3 bases and 1 base respectively, with 7 bases between them. The CDR3 length is 13 residues. CDR3 sequence: CASSSQGNTEAFF. DNA of the CDR3: TGTGCCAGCAGCTCGCAAGGGAACACTGAAGCTTTCTTT.

As DNA, the CDR3 is TGTGCCAGCAGTGGGGACACGGAGGGCCCCACGAGCTCCTACAATGAGCAGTTCTTC. This translates into CASSGDTEGPTSSYNEQFF. The chain joins TRBV2 to TRBJ2-1; D possibly matches TRBD1 or TRBD2 (6 bases each). The ends were cut back, 4 bases at V and 0 bases at J, with 22 bases in the middle. The germline V gene has CDR1 SNHLY and CDR2 FYNNEI. The CDR3 length is 19 residues.

The J gene is TRBJ2-5, the V gene TRBV9; D not resolved. V was pared by 0 bases and J by 2 bases, with 8 bases between. CDR3 length: 14 amino acids. The germline V gene encodes CDR1 SGDLS and CDR2 YYNGEE. This CDR3 is CASSVDGGQETQYF. DNA for the CDR3: TGTGCCAGCAGCGTAGACGGTGGACAAGAGACCCAGTACTTC.

The chain uses TRBV9 and TRBJ1-3, with D tentatively TRBD1 (5 bases). V was clipped by 0 bases and J by 4 bases, with 11 bases between them. The CDR3 contains 15 residues. The germline CDR1 and CDR2 sequences are SGDLS and YYNGEE. CDR3 loop: CASSVGGGDGNTIYF. CDR3 in DNA: TGTGCCAGCAGCGTAGGCGGAGGGGACGGAAACACCATATATTTT.

This rearrangement joins TRBV7-5 to TRBJ2-2; the table's D gene call, TRBD2, was not cross checked with the DNA. TRBV7-5 is a recognized pseudogene. The CDR3 totals 19 residues. CDR3 region: CARSLAEALAGESTGELFF. In DNA, the CDR3 is TGTGCCAGAAGCTTAGCCGAGGCACTAGCGGGAGAATCGACCGGGGAGCTGTTTTTT.